This TCR beta chain originates from a study of T cell responses to AZD1222 COVID-19 vaccine. Whole-study results and caveats: Sampling captured repertoires only after the peak T cell response. Mapped onto spike, vaccine-associated CD4 TCRs spanned it and were dominant at 160-218 and 743-854.

This clone was counted between two and nine times. Its antigen is unknown. Other DNA sequences in the same sample also yield this CDR3. Libraries were prepared by immunoSEQ multiplex PCR; TCRdb keeps only in-frame clonotypes and omits some of them. The data hold about 110,000 clones, with around 90% observed a single time. Germline lookup yields CDR1 LGHNA and CDR2 YSLEER. Trimming took off 0 bases at V and 1 base at J, with 7 bases between the two ends. This CDR3 spans 14 amino acids. The receptor's source is an adult in good health. This chain connects TRBV4-3 to TRBJ2-7; D is uncertain. The specimen comprised peripheral blood, sampled on day 0 of AZD1222 vaccination. The CDR3 reads CASSQDALSYEQYF. DNA of the CDR3: TGCGCCAGCAGCCAAGATGCCCTATCCTACGAGCAGTACTTC.